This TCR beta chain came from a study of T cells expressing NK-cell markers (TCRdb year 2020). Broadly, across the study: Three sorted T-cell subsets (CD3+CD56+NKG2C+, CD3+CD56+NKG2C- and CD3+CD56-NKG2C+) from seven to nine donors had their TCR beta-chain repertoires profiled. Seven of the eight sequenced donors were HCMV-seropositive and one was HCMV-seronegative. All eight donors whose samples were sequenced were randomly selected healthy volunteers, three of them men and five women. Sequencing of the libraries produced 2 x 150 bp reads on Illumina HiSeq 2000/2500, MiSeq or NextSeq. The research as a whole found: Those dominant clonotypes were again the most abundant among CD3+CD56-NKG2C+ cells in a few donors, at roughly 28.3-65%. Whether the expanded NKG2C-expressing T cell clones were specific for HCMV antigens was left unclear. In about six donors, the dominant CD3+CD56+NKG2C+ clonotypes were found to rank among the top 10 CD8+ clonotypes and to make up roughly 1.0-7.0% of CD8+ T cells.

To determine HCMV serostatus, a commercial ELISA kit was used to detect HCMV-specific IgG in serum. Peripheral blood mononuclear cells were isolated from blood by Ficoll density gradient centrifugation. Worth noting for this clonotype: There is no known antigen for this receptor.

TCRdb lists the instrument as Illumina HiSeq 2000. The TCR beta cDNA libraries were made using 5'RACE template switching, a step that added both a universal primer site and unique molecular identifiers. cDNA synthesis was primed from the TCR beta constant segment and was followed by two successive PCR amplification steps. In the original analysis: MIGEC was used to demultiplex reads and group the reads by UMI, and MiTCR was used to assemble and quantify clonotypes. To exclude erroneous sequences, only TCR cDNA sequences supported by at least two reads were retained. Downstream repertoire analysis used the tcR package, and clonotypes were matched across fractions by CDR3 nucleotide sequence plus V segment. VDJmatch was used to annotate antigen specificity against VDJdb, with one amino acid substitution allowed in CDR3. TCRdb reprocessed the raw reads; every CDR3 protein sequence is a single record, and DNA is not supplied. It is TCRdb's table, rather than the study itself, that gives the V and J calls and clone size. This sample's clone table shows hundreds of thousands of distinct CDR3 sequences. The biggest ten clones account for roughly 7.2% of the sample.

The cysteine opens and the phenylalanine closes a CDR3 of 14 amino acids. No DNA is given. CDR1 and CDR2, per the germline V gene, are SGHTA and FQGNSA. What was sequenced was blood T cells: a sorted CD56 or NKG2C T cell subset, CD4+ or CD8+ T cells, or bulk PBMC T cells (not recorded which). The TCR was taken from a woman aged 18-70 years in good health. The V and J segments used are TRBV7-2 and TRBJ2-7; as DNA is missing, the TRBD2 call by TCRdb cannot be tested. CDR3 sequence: CASSVLAVKDEQYF.